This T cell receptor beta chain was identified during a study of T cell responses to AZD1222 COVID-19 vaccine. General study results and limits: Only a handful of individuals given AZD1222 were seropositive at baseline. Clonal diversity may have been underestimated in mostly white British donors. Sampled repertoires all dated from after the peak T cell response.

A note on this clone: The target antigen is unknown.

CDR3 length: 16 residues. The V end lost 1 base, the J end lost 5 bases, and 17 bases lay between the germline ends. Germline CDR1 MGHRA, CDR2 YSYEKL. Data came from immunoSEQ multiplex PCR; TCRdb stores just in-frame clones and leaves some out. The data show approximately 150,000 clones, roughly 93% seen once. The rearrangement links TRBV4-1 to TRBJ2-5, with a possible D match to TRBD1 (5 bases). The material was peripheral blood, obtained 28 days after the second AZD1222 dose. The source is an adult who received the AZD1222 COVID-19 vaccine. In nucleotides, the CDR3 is TGCGCCAGCAGCCAAGGGGGTCAGGGCCCGTGGGAGACCCAGTACTTC. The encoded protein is CASSQGGQGPWETQYF.